This entry lists 26 T cell receptor beta chains sequenced from one sample in a study of cytomegalovirus exposure and HLA in healthy donors. The PCR used 60 Vbeta and 13 Jbeta primers. Assay used: immunoSEQ multiplex PCR; TCRdb lists only in-frame clones, some missing. Among tens of thousands of clones, around 79% were seen once, and the ten largest hold approximately 4.6%. The sequencing sample was made of PBMCs. All receptors come from a man aged 35 to 55 in good health and CMV-seronegative.

This clone was found a few times. The chain carries TRBV6-6 and TRBJ1-3, with D possibly matching TRBD1 (6 bases). The CDR3 sequence is 14 residues long. The germline V gene encodes CDR1 MNHNY and CDR2 SVGAGI (reference sequence). Trimming took off 7 bases at V and 1 base at J, with 11 bases between the two ends. CDR3 bases: TGTGCCAGCAAAGTTCAGGGGTCTGGAAACACCATATATTTT. This encodes CASKVQGSGNTIYF.

The gene calls are TRBV19 and TRBJ1-5; D is unresolved. The CDR3 loop spans 14 amino acids. Germline V gene sequence: CDR1 LNHDA, CDR2 SQIVND (reference sequence). The germline V and J ends were trimmed by 5 bases and 5 bases, with 13 bases remaining between them. CDR3 DNA: TGTGCCAGTAGTCGGATAGATCAGGATCAGCCCCAGCATTTT. Translating it yields CASSRIDQDQPQHF. Full variable domain (remainder filled in from reference TRBV19 and TRBJ1-5): DGGITQSPKYLFRKEGQNVTLSCEQNLNHDAMYWYRQDPGQGLRLIYYSQIVNDFQKGDIAEGYSVSREKKESFPLTVTSAQKNPTAFYLCASSRIDQDQPQHFGDGTRLSIL.

The chain uses TRBV27 and TRBJ2-7, with a tentative D call TRBD2 (6 bases). With 4 bases removed from V and 0 bases from J, the gap between germline ends came to 7 bases. This CDR3 spans 13 amino acids. Germline CDR1 is MNHEY and CDR2 is SMNVEV (reference sequence). CDR3 bases: TGTGCCAGCAGTTCCGGGAGCTCCTACGAGCAGTACTTC. This sequence encodes CASSSGSSYEQYF.

The V call is TRBV9, the J call TRBJ1-1; D is unresolved. V lost 0 bases and J 1 base, leaving 10 bases between the germline ends. CDR3 length: 15 amino acids. The germline gives CDR1 SGDLS, CDR2 YYNGEE. The CDR3 region is CASSVGTAGNTEAFF. The CDR3 coding sequence is TGTGCCAGCAGCGTAGGGACGGCGGGGAACACTGAAGCTTTCTTT.

This chain connects TRBV11-1 to TRBJ2-7; D may be TRBD1 (5 bases). The CDR3 sequence is 15 residues long. Germline V gives CDR1 SGHAT, CDR2 FQDESV (reference sequence). Trimming cost V 5 bases and J 0 bases, with 14 bases left between them. The CDR3: CASSPSGRSSYEQYF. In DNA, the CDR3 is TGTGCCAGCAGCCCCTCAGGGCGAAGCTCCTACGAGCAGTACTTC.

The genes are TRBV6-6 and TRBJ2-3, with TRBD2 as a possible D gene (6 bases). The CDR3 covers 15 residues. V shed 3 bases and J shed 6 bases, with 16 bases lying between them. Germline V lookup: CDR1 MNHNY, CDR2 SVGAGI (reference sequence). The CDR3 region is CASSYAGLVGDTQYF. In nucleotides, the CDR3 is TGTGCCAGCAGTTATGCGGGGCTAGTCGGTGATACGCAGTATTTT.

The chain couples TRBV19 to TRBJ1-2, with unresolved D. With 9 bases removed from V and 8 bases from J, the gap between germline ends came to 16 bases. The CDR3 spans 12 residues. Germline CDR1 LNHDA, CDR2 SQIVND (reference sequence). The DNA of the CDR3 is TGTGCCAGGCCCCCACTTGCTTGGGGCTACACCTTC. Translation gives CARPPLAWGYTF. Full variable domain (missing parts from reference TRBV19 and TRBJ1-2): DGGITQSPKYLFRKEGQNVTLSCEQNLNHDAMYWYRQDPGQGLRLIYYSQIVNDFQKGDIAEGYSVSREKKESFPLTVTSAQKNPTAFYLCARPPLAWGYTFGSGTRLTVV.

V and J are TRBV27 and TRBJ2-1; D ambiguous. Germline assignment: CDR1 MNHEY and CDR2 SMNVEV (reference sequence). The germline V and J ends were trimmed by 5 bases and 0 bases, with 11 bases remaining between them. This CDR3 spans 15 amino acids. CDR3 region: CASSGDQSSYNEQFF. CDR3 nucleotide sequence: TGTGCCAGCAGTGGAGACCAGAGCTCCTACAATGAGCAGTTCTTC.

The gene calls are TRBV7-8 and TRBJ2-1, with TRBD2 matching 7 bases. The germline gives CDR1 SGHVS, CDR2 FQNEAQ. This CDR3 has 15 amino acids. V dropped 2 bases and J dropped 4; count of bases not matched to a gene: 5. CDR3 sequence (DNA): TGTGCCAGCAGCTTACTAGCGGCCCTATACAATGAGCAGTTCTTC. It encodes CASSLLAALYNEQFF.

The chain is built from TRBV4-3 and TRBJ2-1; 8 nucleotides line up with TRBD2. V was clipped by 3 bases and J by 1 base; unmatched bases: 5. Germline V gives CDR1 LGHNA, CDR2 YSLEER. The CDR3 has 16 residues. CDR3 loop: CASSHPGGSSYNEQFF. In nucleotides, the CDR3 is TGCGCCAGCAGCCACCCGGGGGGGAGTTCCTACAATGAGCAGTTCTTC.

J is TRBJ1-2 and V is TRBV2, with 7 nucleotides matching TRBD1. The junction had 4 bases not matched to a gene; V was cut back by 5 bases and J by 4 bases. The CDR3 runs to 13 residues. Looked up from germline, CDR1 is SNHLY and CDR2 is FYNNEI. The CDR3 spells CASSYRGGYGYTF. The CDR3 coding sequence is TGTGCCAGCAGTTACAGGGGAGGCTATGGCTACACCTTC.

This clone was observed a handful of times. The CDR3 coding sequence is TGTGCCAGCAGCCATCGGGATTTCGGGACTAGCGCCCTAAATGAGCAGTTCTTC. It translates to CASSHRDFGTSALNEQFF. The chain recombines TRBV4-2 with TRBJ2-1; 10 bases are a match to TRBD2. CDR3 size: 18 residues. Germline assignment: CDR1 LGHNA and CDR2 YNFKEQ. Losses at the gene ends were 3 bases for V and 7 bases for J; bases not matched to a gene: 15.

The CDR3 DNA follows: TGTGCCAGCAGGGAGAGAGCGGCAAGCAATCAGCCCCAGCATTTT. Encoded protein: CASRERAASNQPQHF. The chain has TRBV7-2 and TRBJ1-5, with unresolved D. Germline lookup yields CDR1 SGHTA and CDR2 FQGNSA. CDR3 size: 15 residues. Trimming removed 6 bases from V and 1 base from J, with 13 bases in between.

The chain combines TRBV4-2 with TRBJ1-5; D is ambiguous. Germline V CDR1 and CDR2: LGHNA, YNFKEQ. The CDR3 sequence is 15 residues long. Trimming stripped 4 bases from V and 4 bases from J, with 14 bases between. In nucleotides, the CDR3 is TGTGCCAGCAGCCGAGTAGACGGGGTTAATCAGCCCCAGCATTTT. Protein product: CASSRVDGVNQPQHF.

This clone was seen once. The chain uses TRBV27 and TRBJ1-2; no firm D call. CDR1 MNHEY and CDR2 SMNVEV come from the germline V gene (reference sequence). Trimming took off 2 bases at V and 5 bases at J, with 21 bases between the two ends. This CDR3 region has 17 residues. The CDR3, as DNA: TGTGCCAGCAGTTTAAAACGCTCAATCCGCGTAGATTATGGCTACACCTTC. Translation gives CASSLKRSIRVDYGYTF.

This chain connects TRBV29-1 to TRBJ2-5; D is unresolved. The V end lost 4 bases, the J end lost 0 bases, and 6 bases lay between the germline ends. The CDR3 is 12 residues long. In germline, CDR1 is SQVTM, CDR2 ANQGSEA. CDR3: CSVVPYQETQYF. Written as DNA, the CDR3 is TGCAGCGTTGTTCCGTACCAAGAGACCCAGTACTTC.

The chain is built from TRBV11-3 and TRBJ2-7; the D gene is possibly TRBD2 (5 bases). This CDR3 region has 17 residues. Germline V lookup: CDR1 SGHNT, CDR2 YENEEA. V lost 1 base, J lost 8 bases, and 24 bases lay in between. CDR3 protein: CASSLGGRESSGLQQYF. The DNA for the CDR3 is TGTGCCAGCAGCTTAGGAGGAAGGGAGTCCAGTGGGTTGCAGCAGTACTTC.

This sequence joins TRBV15 and TRBJ2-7; weak D call: TRBD2 (5 bases). This CDR3 region has 14 residues. V was trimmed by 4 bases and J by 6 bases, leaving 16 bases between them. CDR1 and CDR2 from the germline V gene are LNHNV and YYDKDF (reference sequence). As DNA, the CDR3 is TGTGCCACCAGCACCCATGGCGGGTTCAGCGAGCAGTACTTC. It encodes CATSTHGGFSEQYF.

This sequence joins TRBV28 and TRBJ2-2; unclear D gene. CDR3 size: 13 residues. The germline V gene encodes CDR1 MDHEN and CDR2 SYDVKM. Trimming shortened V by 6 bases and J by 6 bases, and 11 bases separated the two germline ends. CDR3 DNA: TGTGCCAGCAGCTTACTTAAGCCCGGGGAGCTGTTTTTT. This encodes CASSLLKPGELFF.

This clone was recorded a few times. The chain has TRBV30 and TRBJ1-1; D remains ambiguous. Germline assignment: CDR1 GTSNPN and CDR2 SVGIG (reference sequence). Between the trimmed V and J ends, which lost 8 bases and 3 bases, there was a span of 4 bases. The CDR3 loop spans 9 amino acids. CDR3 sequence: CAGHTEAFF. The CDR3 DNA follows: TGTGCCGGCCACACTGAAGCTTTCTTT.

Details on this clone: This specimen includes other DNA sequences encoding the same CDR3. This chain links TRBV30 with TRBJ1-2; possibly TRBD1 for D (6 bases). V was cut by 3 bases and J by 5 bases, with 16 bases left in between. The CDR3 is 14 residues long. Germline-derived CDR1 and CDR2 are GTSNPN and SVGIG (reference sequence). Here the CDR3 reads CAWRGVFRGYGYTF. Here the CDR3 DNA reads TGTGCCTGGAGAGGGGTTTTCAGGGGATATGGCTACACCTTC.

This rearrangement joins TRBV6-6 to TRBJ1-2; a weak D match, TRBD1 (6 bases). This CDR3 comprises 14 residues. V was cut by 2 bases and J by 8 bases, with 15 bases left in between. Germline lookup yields CDR1 MNHNY and CDR2 SVGAGI (reference sequence). In nucleotides, the CDR3 is TGTGCCAGCAGTTACAGACAGGTCATGGTAGGCTACACCTTC. This codes for CASSYRQVMVGYTF.

Here the CDR3 reads CASSNLPTGVNTEAFF. CDR3 bases: TGTGCCAGCAGCAACCTTCCGACAGGGGTGAACACTGAAGCTTTCTTT. V gene TRBV13 combines with J gene TRBJ1-1; 8 nucleotides match TRBD1. V was clipped by 5 bases and J by 0 bases; unmatched bases: 8. The length of the CDR3 is 16 residues. Germline loops: CDR1 PRHDT, CDR2 FYEKMQ (reference sequence).

The genes are TRBV5-1 and TRBJ2-1; 9 positions agree with TRBD2. The V and J ends lost 4 bases and 4 bases, in that order; junction bases with no gene match: 6. This CDR3 contains 15 residues. Looked up from germline, CDR1 is SGHRS and CDR2 is YFSETQ. The CDR3 here is CASSASSGIYNEQFF. CDR3 in DNA: TGCGCCAGCAGCGCGTCTAGCGGGATTTACAATGAGCAGTTCTTC.

This CDR3 is CASSLLTRGRSYEQYF. In DNA, the CDR3 is TGTGCCAGCAGCTTGTTAACCAGGGGGAGATCCTACGAGCAGTACTTC. V gene TRBV5-6 combines with J gene TRBJ2-7; 7 bases are shared with TRBD1. The germline gives CDR1 SGHDT, CDR2 YYEEEE. With V trimmed by 1 base and J by 1 base, 8 bases remained unmatched. The CDR3 extends over 16 amino acids.

CDR3 nucleotides: TGTGCCAGCAGCTTGGAGCGGGAGAGCTCCTACGAGCAGTACTTC. It encodes CASSLERESSYEQYF. The chain joins TRBV5-4 to TRBJ2-7, with 8 positions matching TRBD2. The ends lost 0 bases at V and 0 bases at J; junction bases unmatched: 2. This CDR3 contains 15 residues. Germline CDR1 and CDR2: SGHNT and YYREEE (reference sequence). Based on the CDR3 plus reference TRBV5-4 and TRBJ2-7, the full variable domain is ETGVTQSPTHLIKTRGQQVTLRCSSQSGHNTVSWYQQALGQGPQFIFQYYREEENGRGNFPPRFSGLQFPNYSSELNVNALELDDSALYLCASSLERESSYEQYFGPGTRLTVT.